Below, 18 T cell receptor beta chains from the same sample are listed, as sequenced in a study of T cell repertoires in cytomegalovirus infection. For these receptors, no antigen is known. TCRdb redid the calling of the reads with MiXCR, one entry per CDR3 protein. This sample yields under 850,000 distinct CDR3 sequences, of which around a third are seen a single time; about 18% belongs to the top ten. This sample comprised cultured PBMCs, obtained from culture after CMV antigen stimulation. The source of these receptors is a human donor in good health (CMV status not recorded). Some clones in this sample may be carry-over from other donors' samples.

This clonotype has ten or more counts. This rearrangement joins TRBV7-2 to TRBJ1-2; D uncertain. The length of the CDR3 is 19 residues. Trimming shortened V by 5 bases and J by 2 bases, and 27 bases separated the two germline ends. The germline gives CDR1 SGHTA, CDR2 FQGNSA. As DNA, the CDR3 is TGTGCCAGCAGCCGTCGCCCCTCGTACATCAGTGCGGAAAACTATGGCTACACCTTC. Its translation is CASSRRPSYISAENYGYTF.

This clonotype has more than one count but fewer than ten. V and J are TRBV20-1 and TRBJ2-4, with D tentatively TRBD1 or TRBD2 (5 bases each). CDR1 and CDR2 (germline): DFQATT, SNEGSKA (reference sequence). CDR3 length equals 16 residues. The germline V and J ends were trimmed by 5 bases and 0 bases, with 17 bases remaining between them. DNA of the CDR3: TGCAGTGCTCAGAAAGGGACGGAACTAGCCAAAAACATTCAGTACTTC. Encoded protein: CSAQKGTELAKNIQYF.

CDR3 DNA: TGCAGTGCTAGAGATCCACGGCGCTGGGAGACCCAGTACTTC. Its translation is CSARDPRRWETQYF. The rearrangement joins TRBV20-1 to TRBJ2-5; D remains unclear. Germline V gene lookup returns CDR1 DFQATT and CDR2 SNEGSKA (reference sequence). The CDR3 runs 14 residues. V dropped 0 bases and J dropped 5 bases, with 13 bases sitting between them.

This clonotype has a handful of counts. V usage is TRBV12-3 or TRBV12-4 and J usage is TRBJ1-1, with D unresolved. CDR3 length: 15 amino acids. With 6 bases removed from V and 1 base from J, the gap between germline ends came to 15 bases. The CDR3 is CASSPVGQSNTEAFF. In DNA form, the CDR3 reads TGTGCCAGCAGCCCTGTAGGGCAGTCGAACACTGAAGCTTTCTTT.

This chain joins TRBV18 and TRBJ2-5, with TRBD1 identical over 7 bases. The CDR3 is made up of 15 amino acids. Looked up from germline, CDR1 is KGHSH and CDR2 is LQKENI. Trimming removed 4 bases from V and 1 base from J; junction bases left unmatched: 6. The CDR3 DNA is TGTGCCAGCTCACTGACAGGGCCATCCCAAGAGACCCAGTACTTC. Amino acids: CASSLTGPSQETQYF.

There are a few counts of this clonotype. The chain combines TRBV20-1 with TRBJ2-1; TRBD1 aligns across 8 bases. In germline, CDR1 is DFQATT, CDR2 SNEGSKA (reference sequence). This CDR3 is 16 amino acids long. The J segment lost 4 bases and the V segment lost 6 bases, leaving 14 bases of the junction unmatched. CDR3 DNA: TGCAGTGCCCCCACGAGGGGGGACAGGAGTTACAATGAGCAGTTCTTC. This translates into CSAPTRGDRSYNEQFF.

The gene calls are TRBV2 and TRBJ2-3; D ambiguous. This CDR3 has 15 residues. Germline values: CDR1 SNHLY, CDR2 FYNNEI. Between the trimmed V and J ends, which lost 4 bases and 0 bases, there was a span of 11 bases. This CDR3 is CASSVGSDSTDTQYF. As DNA, the CDR3 is TGTGCCAGCAGTGTTGGGTCCGACAGCACAGATACGCAGTATTTT.

This clonotype was found a few times. DNA of the CDR3: TGTGCCAGCAGGTCGGAGGAGAACTATGGCTACACCTTC. This gives the protein CASRSEENYGYTF. This rearrangement joins TRBV12-3 or TRBV12-4 to TRBJ1-2; unclear D gene. The CDR3 runs to 13 residues. Trimming removed 6 bases from V and 2 bases from J, with 10 bases in between.

The chain couples TRBV2 to TRBJ2-6; no clear D gene. The germline V gene has CDR1 SNHLY and CDR2 FYNNEI. V lost 5 bases to trimming and J lost 5 bases, with 7 bases between them. The CDR3 covers 13 residues. CDR3 protein: CASSNVRANVLTF. The CDR3 DNA is TGTGCCAGCAGTAATGTGAGGGCCAACGTCCTGACTTTC.

The chain carries TRBV7-2 and TRBJ2-5; TRBD2 agrees at 14 bases. This CDR3 is 16 amino acids long. Germline values: CDR1 SGHTA, CDR2 FQGNSA. The J segment lost 7 bases and the V segment lost 5 bases, leaving 9 bases of the junction unmatched. The CDR3 DNA follows: TGTGCCAGCAGCCTAAGGACTAGCGGGAGGTCCCGGACCCAGTACTTC. Translating gives CASSLRTSGRSRTQYF.

This chain connects TRBV7-2 to TRBJ2-3; the D gene is possibly TRBD2 (5 bases). Germline V gives CDR1 SGHTA, CDR2 FQGNSA. Trimming took off 5 bases at V and 9 bases at J, with 12 bases between the two ends. The CDR3 loop spans 12 amino acids. CDR3 sequence: CASSRPSGTQYF. The CDR3 DNA reads TGTGCCAGCAGCCGCCCCTCGGGGACGCAGTATTTT.

This sequence joins TRBV5-1 and TRBJ2-3; D unresolved. V was pared by 4 bases and J by 1 base, with 13 bases between. The CDR3 length is 15 residues. Germline V gene data show CDR1 as SGHRS and CDR2 as YFSETQ. CDR3: CASSLHRIGTDTQYF. The CDR3 DNA is TGCGCCAGCAGCCTGCATCGGATTGGCACAGATACGCAGTATTTT.

This rearrangement joins TRBV15 to TRBJ2-1; D ambiguous. Trimming cost V 1 base and J 7 bases, with 14 bases left between them. The CDR3 totals 15 residues. CDR1 is LNHNV, CDR2 YYDKDF, per germline (reference sequence). The CDR3 nucleotides are TGTGCCACCAGCAGAGGCGGCTCAACGGTGAATGAGCAGTTCTTC. This sequence encodes CATSRGGSTVNEQFF.

This clonotype has more than one count but fewer than ten. The genes are TRBV7-6 and TRBJ2-7, with D hard to call. CDR1 and CDR2 (germline): SGHVS, FNYEAQ. Trimming shortened V by 5 bases and J by 7 bases, and 15 bases separated the two germline ends. The CDR3 has 13 amino acids. CDR3 bases: TGTGCCAGCAGCCCACGGCAAGCTGCGGAGCAGTACTTC. This gives the protein CASSPRQAAEQYF.

The table lists this clonotype with a few counts. J is TRBJ2-5 and V is TRBV7-9; 8 bases agree with TRBD2. Germline lookup yields CDR1 SEHNR and CDR2 FQNEAQ (reference sequence). There are 14 residues in the CDR3. The V and J ends lost 8 bases and 1 base, in that order; junction bases with no gene match: 6. The CDR3 DNA follows: TGTGCCAGCGACCCAGGGACTAGCCAAGAGACCCAGTACTTC. It encodes CASDPGTSQETQYF. Filled out from reference TRBV7-9 and TRBJ2-5, the complete variable domain reads DTGVSQNPRHKITKRGQNVTFRCDPISEHNRLYWYRQTLGQGPEFLTYFQNEAQLEKSRLLSDRFSAERPKGSFSTLEIQRTEQGDSAMYLCASDPGTSQETQYFGPGTRLLVL.

The genes are TRBV20-1 and TRBJ1-5; D is unresolved. Germline V gene sequence: CDR1 DFQATT, CDR2 SNEGSKA (reference sequence). The CDR3 loop spans 10 amino acids. V was shortened by 4 bases and J by 5 bases, with 3 bases between the two germline ends. The CDR3 sequence is CSAKDQPQHF. The CDR3 nucleotides are TGCAGTGCTAAGGATCAGCCCCAGCATTTT.

The genes are TRBV19 and TRBJ1-6; TRBD1 aligns across 12 bases. Germline lookup yields CDR1 LNHDA and CDR2 SQIVND (reference sequence). The CDR3 has 15 amino acids. J lost 10 bases, V lost 5 bases, and 6 bases had no gene match. The CDR3 spells CASSFSGTGGSPLHF. The CDR3 DNA follows: TGTGCCAGTAGTTTCTCCGGGACAGGGGGCTCACCCCTCCACTTT.

The chain couples TRBV20-1 to TRBJ1-3, with D hard to call. Germline-derived CDR1 and CDR2 are DFQATT and SNEGSKA (reference sequence). The V end lost 2 bases, the J end lost 2 bases, and 10 bases lay between the germline ends. The CDR3 runs to 14 residues. The CDR3: CSARLGRTGNTIYF. DNA of the CDR3: TGCAGTGCTAGACTGGGCAGAACTGGAAACACCATATATTTT.